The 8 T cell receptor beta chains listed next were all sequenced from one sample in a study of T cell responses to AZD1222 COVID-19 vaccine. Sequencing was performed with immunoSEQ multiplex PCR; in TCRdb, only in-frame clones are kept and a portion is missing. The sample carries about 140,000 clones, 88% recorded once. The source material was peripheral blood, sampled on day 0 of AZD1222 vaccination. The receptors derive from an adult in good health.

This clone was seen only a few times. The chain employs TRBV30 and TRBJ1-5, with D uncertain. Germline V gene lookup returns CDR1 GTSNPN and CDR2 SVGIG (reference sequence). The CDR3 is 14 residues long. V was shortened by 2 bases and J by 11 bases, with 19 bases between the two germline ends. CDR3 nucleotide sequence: TGTGCCTGGAGTAGAGGACTGCCGAAGGAGGCCCAGCATTTT. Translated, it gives CAWSRGLPKEAQHF.

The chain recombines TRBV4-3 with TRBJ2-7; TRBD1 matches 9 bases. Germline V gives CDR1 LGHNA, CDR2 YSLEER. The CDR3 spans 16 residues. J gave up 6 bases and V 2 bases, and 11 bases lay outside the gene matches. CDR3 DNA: TGCGCCAGCAGCCAAACCCCGGGACAGGGCCCGCCCGAGCAGTACTTC. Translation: CASSQTPGQGPPEQYF.

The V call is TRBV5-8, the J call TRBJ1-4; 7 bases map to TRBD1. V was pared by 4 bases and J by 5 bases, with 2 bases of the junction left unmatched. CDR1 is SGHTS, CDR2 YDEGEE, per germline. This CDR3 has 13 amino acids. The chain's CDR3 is CASSGGQNEKLFF. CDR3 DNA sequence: TGTGCCAGCAGCGGGGGACAGAATGAAAAACTGTTTTTT.

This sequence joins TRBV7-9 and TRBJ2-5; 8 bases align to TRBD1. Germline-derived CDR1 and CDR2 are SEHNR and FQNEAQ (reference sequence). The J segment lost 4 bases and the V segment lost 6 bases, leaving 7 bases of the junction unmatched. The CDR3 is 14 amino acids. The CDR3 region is CASSPGGRVETQYF. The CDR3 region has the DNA TGTGCCAGCAGTCCAGGGGGCAGGGTAGAGACCCAGTACTTC.

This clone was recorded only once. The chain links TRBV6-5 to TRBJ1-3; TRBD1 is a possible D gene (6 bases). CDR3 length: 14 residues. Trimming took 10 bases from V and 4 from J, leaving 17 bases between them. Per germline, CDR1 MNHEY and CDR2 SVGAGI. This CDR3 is CATRTGGLGNTIYF. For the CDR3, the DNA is TGTGCCACCCGGACGGGGGGGCTCGGAAACACCATATATTTT.

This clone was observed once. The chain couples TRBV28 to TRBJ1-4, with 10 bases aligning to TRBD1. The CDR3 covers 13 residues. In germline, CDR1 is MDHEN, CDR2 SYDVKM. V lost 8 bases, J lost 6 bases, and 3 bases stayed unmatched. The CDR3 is CASDRGQDEKLFF. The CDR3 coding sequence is TGTGCCAGCGACAGGGGGCAGGATGAAAAACTGTTTTTT.

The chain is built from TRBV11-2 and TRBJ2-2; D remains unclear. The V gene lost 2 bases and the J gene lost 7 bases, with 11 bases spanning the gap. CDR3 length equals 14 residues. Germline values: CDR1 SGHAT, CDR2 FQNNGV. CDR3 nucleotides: TGTGCCAGCAGCTTAAACTCTGTAGGCGGGGAGCTGTTTTTT. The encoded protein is CASSLNSVGGELFF.

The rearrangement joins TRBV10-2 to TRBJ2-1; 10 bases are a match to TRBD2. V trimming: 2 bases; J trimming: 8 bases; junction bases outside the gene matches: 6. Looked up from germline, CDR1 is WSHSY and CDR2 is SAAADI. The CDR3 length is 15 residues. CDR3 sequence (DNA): TGCGCCAGCAGTGAGAGCGGGAGGGCCTGGGATGAGCAGTTCTTC. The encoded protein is CASSESGRAWDEQFF.